This entry concerns a single TCR beta chain. The data derive from a study of blood T cell repertoires in COVID-19. From germline, CDR1 is SGHAT and CDR2 FQNNGV. The V gene lost 2 bases and the J gene lost 8 bases, with 7 bases spanning the gap. The CDR3 consists of 12 residues. TCRdb keeps only in-frame clones here, not all; method: immunoSEQ multiplex PCR. The repertoire consists of some 240,000 clones, with 84% occurring once and the leading ten covering 1.5%. The genes are TRBV11-2 and TRBJ2-1, with D uncertain. Specimen: peripheral blood. This clonotype was sampled from a woman in her thirties or forties who had recovered from COVID-19. The CDR3 sequence: CASSLYSYEQFF. The CDR3 region has the DNA TGTGCCAGCAGCTTATATAGCTATGAGCAGTTCTTC.